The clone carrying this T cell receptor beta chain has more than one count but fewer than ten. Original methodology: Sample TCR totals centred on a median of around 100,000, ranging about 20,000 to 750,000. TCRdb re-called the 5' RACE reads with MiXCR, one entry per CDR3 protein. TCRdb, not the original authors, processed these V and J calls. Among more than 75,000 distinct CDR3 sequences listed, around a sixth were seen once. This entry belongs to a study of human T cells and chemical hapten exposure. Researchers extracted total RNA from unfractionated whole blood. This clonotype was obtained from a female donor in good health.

The CDR3 is CASSPSRRGEAFF. CDR3 DNA sequence: TGCGCCAGCAGCCCTTCCAGGAGGGGTGAAGCTTTCTTT. V is TRBV4-3 and J is TRBJ1-1, with D perhaps matching TRBD1 (5 bases). CDR1 is LGHNA and CDR2 is YSLEER in the germline V gene. There are 13 residues in the CDR3. V lost 4 bases to trimming and J lost 7 bases, with 13 bases between them.